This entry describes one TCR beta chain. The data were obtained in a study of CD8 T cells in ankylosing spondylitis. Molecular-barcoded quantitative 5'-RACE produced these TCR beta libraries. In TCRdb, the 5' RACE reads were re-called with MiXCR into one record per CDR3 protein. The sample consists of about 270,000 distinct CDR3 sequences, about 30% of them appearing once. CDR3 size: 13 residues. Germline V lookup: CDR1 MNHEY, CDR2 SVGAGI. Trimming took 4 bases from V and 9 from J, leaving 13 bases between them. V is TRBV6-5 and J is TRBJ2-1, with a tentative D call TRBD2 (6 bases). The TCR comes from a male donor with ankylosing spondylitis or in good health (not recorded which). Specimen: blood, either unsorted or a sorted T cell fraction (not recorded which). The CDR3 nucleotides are TGTGCCAGCAGTTTTACCCGGGAGAGTGAGCAGTTCTTC. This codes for CASSFTRESEQFF.